The clone carrying this T cell receptor (beta chain) has only one observation. Antigen: not known. A read error is likely, as this CDR3 ends without the conserved phenylalanine or tryptophan. Because the CDR3's place on the DNA is in doubt, the DNA is left out and the CDR3 is given as listed by TCRdb. Making TCR beta cDNA involved 400 to 600 ng total RNA and a constant-region primer. TCR beta libraries came from three nested multiplex PCR rounds using slightly modified ARM-PCR. The opening two PCR rounds, 10 cycles each, paired TRBV1-TRBV30 forward primers with a C-beta reverse primer. One entry per CDR3 protein, called by TCRdb with MiXCR from the multiplex PCR reads. This sample has about 110,000 distinct CDR3 sequences, with about four fifths found just once. The CDR3 has 17 amino acids, counting both end residues. CDR1 and CDR2 (germline): LGHNA, YSLEER. These data originate in a study of tumor-infiltrating lymphocytes in primary liver carcinoma. Study overall: Measuring roughly 4.2 to 11 cm across, the tumors were staged as T1-T3 N0M0. Study-level findings and limits: A fraction of only about 8-24% of top clones appeared in all five tumor regions.

Co-extracted RNA and DNA came from roughly 20-30 mg of unsorted bulk tissue. This sequence joins TRBV4-3 and TRBJ2-6; the D call of TRBD1 is as the table states it, not checked on the DNA. This receptor was identified in a man in his forties or fifties with primary liver carcinoma and hepatitis B virus infection. Sequenced material: liver tumor tissue from sampling region 3. Regarding subset: tumor region T3, left-lateral pole. The CDR3 is CASSQDGSGRGANVLTL.